Below, 31 T cell receptor beta chains from the same sample are listed, as sequenced in a study of cytomegalovirus exposure and HLA in healthy donors. PCR amplification relied on 60 Vbeta primers (plus 13 Jbeta primers). Here immunoSEQ multiplex PCR was the method, and the copy in TCRdb shows in-frame clones only, minus some. The table has around 100,000 clones, less than 75% seen once. Sequencing was carried out using PBMCs. The origin of the receptors is a man aged 35 to 55 in good health and CMV-seropositive.

The chain recombines TRBV7-9 with TRBJ2-3; 14 nucleotides align to TRBD2. The trim removed 5 bases at V and 5 bases at J, leaving 9 bases unmatched. This CDR3 spans 17 amino acids. Germline assignment: CDR1 SEHNR and CDR2 FQNEAQ (reference sequence). In DNA, the CDR3 is TGTGCCAGCAGCACGGGACTAGCGGGAGCCAGGGGAGATACGCAGTATTTT. This encodes CASSTGLAGARGDTQYF.

CDR3 loop: CASSVGESGSSEQYF. The CDR3 DNA is TGTGCCAGCAGCGTAGGCGAGAGCGGGAGCTCCGAGCAGTACTTC. The rearrangement links TRBV9 to TRBJ2-7; 8 bases fit TRBD2. The CDR3 has 15 amino acids. Trimming at V came to 0 bases and at J to 6 bases, leaving 8 bases not matched to a gene. Germline loops: CDR1 SGDLS, CDR2 YYNGEE.

CDR3 DNA: TGTGCCAGCAGCCCGCCGACCGGGGGAGCTGAAGCTTTCTTT. Its protein is CASSPPTGGAEAFF. The chain employs TRBV7-9 and TRBJ1-1; TRBD1 is a possible D gene (5 bases). The germline V gene encodes CDR1 SEHNR and CDR2 FQNEAQ (reference sequence). Trimming stripped 5 bases from V and 6 bases from J, with 16 bases between. The CDR3 runs to 14 residues.

The chain joins TRBV6-1 to TRBJ1-2, with TRBD1 matching over 7 bases. The germline gives CDR1 MNHNS, CDR2 SASEGT. V shed 6 bases, J shed 6 bases, and the junction held 7 bases outside the gene matches. This CDR3 spans 13 amino acids. The CDR3 spells CASSLQGEDGYTF. The CDR3 DNA reads TGTGCCAGCAGCCTCCAGGGGGAAGATGGCTACACCTTC.

This clone was observed a handful of times. The J gene is TRBJ2-7, the V gene TRBV7-2; 8 bases map to TRBD1. In germline, CDR1 is SGHTA, CDR2 FQGNSA. The CDR3 extends over 15 amino acids. V lost 5 bases and J lost 1; bases outside the gene matches: 7. CDR3 sequence reads: CASSPRTGTSYEQYF. The DNA for the CDR3 is TGTGCCAGCAGCCCTAGGACAGGGACTTCCTACGAGCAGTACTTC.

J is TRBJ2-7 and V is TRBV5-6, with D perhaps matching TRBD1 (6 bases). The CDR3 totals 15 residues. V gave up 0 bases and J gave up 4 bases, with 14 bases separating them. Germline CDR1 and CDR2: SGHDT and YYEEEE. The CDR3 DNA reads as TGTGCCAGCAGCTTGGCCCGGACAGATAGATACGAGCAGTACTTC. Translation: CASSLARTDRYEQYF.

The V and J genes are TRBV28 and TRBJ1-4, with D perhaps TRBD1 (6 bases). V was pared by 5 bases and J by 5 bases, with 21 bases between. This CDR3 is 17 amino acids long. In germline, CDR1 is MDHEN, CDR2 SYDVKM. CDR3 nucleotide sequence: TGTGCCAGCAGTACACAACCCACAGGGCCCTCCAATGAAAAACTGTTTTTT. This translates into CASSTQPTGPSNEKLFF.

The CDR3 reads CASKLTLSTDTQYF. CDR3 sequence (DNA): TGTGCCAGCAAGCTTACTCTCAGCACAGATACGCAGTATTTT. The rearrangement links TRBV6-1 to TRBJ2-3; D remains ambiguous. Germline assignment: CDR1 MNHNS and CDR2 SASEGT. CDR3 length equals 14 residues. V lost 7 bases and J lost 0, with 11 bases in between.

The J gene is TRBJ2-5, the V gene TRBV2; D is ambiguous. The ends were cut back, 7 bases at V and 2 bases at J, with 5 bases in the middle. This CDR3 is 11 amino acids long. Germline assignment: CDR1 SNHLY and CDR2 FYNNEI. In DNA, the CDR3 is TGTGCCAGCACCCCACAAGAGACCCAGTACTTC. Translated, it gives CASTPQETQYF.

The V gene is TRBV6-1, the J gene TRBJ1-2; D gene ambiguous. Germline V gene sequence: CDR1 MNHNS, CDR2 SASEGT. Trimming took off 2 bases at V and 5 bases at J, with 12 bases between the two ends. The CDR3 loop spans 14 amino acids. In nucleotides, the CDR3 is TGTGCCAGCAGTGAATACATTCCCTGGTATGGCTACACCTTC. Translated: CASSEYIPWYGYTF.

This clone was counted only a few times. This chain links TRBV5-1 with TRBJ1-1; D unclear. Germline CDR1 SGHRS, CDR2 YFSETQ. The CDR3 loop spans 14 amino acids. V dropped 4 bases and J dropped 5 bases, with 15 bases sitting between them. The DNA for the CDR3 is TGCGCCAGCAGCCAGGACGGATGGAGGACTGAAGCTTTCTTT. Amino acids: CASSQDGWRTEAFF.

CDR3 region: CASSGTINTGELFF. DNA of the CDR3: TGTGCCAGCAGTGGAACTATAAACACCGGGGAGCTGTTTTTT. The chain links TRBV6-4 to TRBJ2-2; D call uncertain. The CDR3 loop spans 14 amino acids. CDR1 MRHNA and CDR2 SNTAGT come from the germline V gene. Between the trimmed V and J ends, which lost 4 bases and 2 bases, there was a span of 8 bases.

The J gene is TRBJ1-2, the V gene TRBV19; unclear D gene. Trimming shortened V by 6 bases and J by 4 bases, and 15 bases separated the two germline ends. The germline CDR1 and CDR2 sequences are LNHDA and SQIVND (reference sequence). This CDR3 has 14 residues. The CDR3 nucleotides read TGTGCCAGTAGGTCGATTAACGCGGGCTATGGCTACACCTTC. It yields the protein CASRSINAGYGYTF.

Only a few counts were recorded for this clone. The chain carries TRBV7-9 and TRBJ2-2; 7 nucleotides align to TRBD1. CDR1 is SEHNR and CDR2 is FQNEAQ in the germline V gene (reference sequence). The J segment lost 3 bases and the V segment lost 5 bases, leaving 3 bases of the junction unmatched. The length of the CDR3 is 14 residues. This chain's CDR3 is CASSTTGDTGELFF. The CDR3 bases are TGTGCCAGCAGCACAACAGGGGACACCGGGGAGCTGTTTTTT.

This chain links TRBV6-5 with TRBJ2-2, with D possibly being TRBD1 (5 bases). Trimming removed 1 base at V and 8 bases at J, with 11 bases between. Germline V lookup: CDR1 MNHEY, CDR2 SVGAGI. The length of the CDR3 is 14 residues. CDR3 in amino acids: CASSYFRQGGELFF. CDR3 sequence (DNA): TGTGCCAGCAGTTACTTTCGTCAGGGAGGGGAGCTGTTTTTT.

The chain combines TRBV4-2 with TRBJ1-4, with TRBD1 matching 11 bases. The CDR3 runs to 16 residues. Germline lookup yields CDR1 LGHNA and CDR2 YNFKEQ. Trimming cost V 7 bases and J 4 bases; bases outside gene matches: 8. The CDR3 here is CASKPGQGGLNEKLFF. In DNA, the CDR3 is TGTGCCAGCAAACCGGGACAGGGGGGCCTTAATGAAAAACTGTTTTTT.

This chain joins TRBV9 and TRBJ2-1; 9 bases map to TRBD2. Germline V gene sequence: CDR1 SGDLS, CDR2 YYNGEE. The trim removed 3 bases at V and 4 bases at J, leaving 8 bases unmatched. This CDR3 spans 16 amino acids. This CDR3 reads CASSAQTSGPYNEQFF. CDR3 in DNA: TGTGCCAGCAGCGCCCAGACTAGCGGTCCTTACAATGAGCAGTTCTTC.

V gene TRBV4-1 combines with J gene TRBJ1-2; TRBD1 might be the D (6 bases). The CDR3 totals 14 residues. Trimming took off 3 bases at V and 6 bases at J, with 14 bases between the two ends. Germline CDR1 MGHRA, CDR2 YSYEKL. The CDR3 loop reads CASSQAQAGDGYTF. The CDR3 region has the DNA TGCGCCAGCAGCCAGGCCCAGGCAGGGGATGGCTACACCTTC.

The V and J genes are TRBV5-4 and TRBJ2-5, with 11 bases that match TRBD2. In germline, CDR1 is SGHNT, CDR2 YYREEE (reference sequence). The CDR3 is 16 amino acids. J gave up 5 bases and V 4 bases, and 10 bases lay outside the gene matches. The CDR3 is CASSPKIAGGRETQYF. CDR3 nucleotides: TGTGCCAGCAGCCCTAAAATAGCGGGAGGGCGGGAGACCCAGTACTTC.

The chain recombines TRBV5-1 with TRBJ2-7; 9 bases match TRBD2. J lost 6 bases, V lost 0 bases, and 16 bases had no gene match. The CDR3 extends over 18 amino acids. The germline CDR1 and CDR2 sequences are SGHRS and YFSETQ. CDR3 amino acids: CASSLGGGRAFYPGEQYF. The CDR3 region has the DNA TGCGCCAGCAGCTTGGGAGGCGGGAGGGCCTTCTACCCCGGCGAGCAGTACTTC.

Only a few counts were recorded for this clone. This chain uses TRBV9 with TRBJ2-2; 7 bases align to TRBD1. The CDR3 is 14 amino acids. The germline CDR1 and CDR2 sequences are SGDLS and YYNGEE. V was clipped by 6 bases and J by 7 bases; unmatched bases: 9. The CDR3 bases are TGTGCCAGCACCCCGACAGGGTGGATCGGGGAGCTGTTTTTT. Protein: CASTPTGWIGELFF.

V is TRBV4-3 and J is TRBJ2-6, with a weak D call TRBD1 (6 bases). The V gene's germline CDR1 is LGHNA and CDR2 YSLEER. V lost 1 base and J 4 bases, leaving 11 bases between the germline ends. This CDR3 region has 16 residues. Written as DNA, the CDR3 is TGCGCCAGCAGCCAAGGAGGGGGTAGCGGGGCCAACGTCCTGACTTTC. This codes for CASSQGGGSGANVLTF.

The rearrangement joins TRBV27 to TRBJ2-4; 9 bases are shared with TRBD1. Looked up from germline, CDR1 is MNHEY and CDR2 is SMNVEV (reference sequence). The CDR3 is 15 amino acids. Trimming removed 6 bases from V and 7 bases from J; junction bases left unmatched: 10. The CDR3: CASRHDRDRDNIQYF. The CDR3 DNA follows: TGTGCCAGCAGACATGACCGGGACAGGGACAACATTCAGTACTTC.

This clone was observed a handful of times. This chain uses TRBV28 with TRBJ2-7, with 12 bases matching TRBD1. This CDR3 contains 16 residues. Germline trimming cut 5 bases from V and 0 bases from J; bases unmatched to any gene: 5. Looked up from germline, CDR1 is MDHEN and CDR2 is SYDVKM. DNA for the CDR3: TGTGCCAGCAGTGCGCCGGGACAGGGGGCCTCCTACGAGCAGTACTTC. Amino acids: CASSAPGQGASYEQYF.

The V call is TRBV16, the J call TRBJ2-3, with 8 nucleotides matching TRBD2. The V gene's germline CDR1 is KGHSY and CDR2 FQNENV. The CDR3 length is 16 residues. Trimming removed 4 bases from V and 6 bases from J; junction bases left unmatched: 12. CDR3 sequence: CASSPGETSVGDTQYF. In nucleotides, the CDR3 is TGTGCCAGCAGCCCAGGAGAGACTAGCGTCGGGGATACGCAGTATTTT.

The gene calls are TRBV2 and TRBJ2-3; TRBD1 aligns across 7 bases. Germline CDR1 and CDR2: SNHLY and FYNNEI. The ends lost 3 bases at V and 3 bases at J; junction bases unmatched: 6. The CDR3 is 15 residues long. CDR3 in DNA: TGTGCCAGCAGTGAGGAGACAGGGTGGACAGATACGCAGTATTTT. Its protein product is CASSEETGWTDTQYF.

Regarding this clone: At one end the junction does not follow the germline gene, possibly because of a read error. The CDR3 DNA reads as TGTTCCAGCAGCACTCGACAGGCTTTGGAGCAGTACTTC. Its protein is CSSSTRQALEQYF. This sequence joins TRBV7-9 and TRBJ2-7; maybe TRBD1 (6 bases). CDR3 length equals 13 residues. The germline CDR1 and CDR2 sequences are SEHNR and FQNEAQ (reference sequence).

The V and J genes are TRBV19 and TRBJ1-4, with TRBD1 as a possible D gene (5 bases). Germline lookup yields CDR1 LNHDA and CDR2 SQIVND (reference sequence). V lost 8 bases to trimming and J lost 7 bases, with 14 bases between them. This CDR3 comprises 13 residues. The CDR3 sequence: CASDRTRGEKLFF. CDR3 sequence (DNA): TGTGCCAGTGACAGAACCCGAGGTGAAAAACTGTTTTTT. Based on the CDR3 plus reference TRBV19 and TRBJ1-4, the full variable domain is DGGITQSPKYLFRKEGQNVTLSCEQNLNHDAMYWYRQDPGQGLRLIYYSQIVNDFQKGDIAEGYSVSREKKESFPLTVTSAQKNPTAFYLCASDRTRGEKLFFGSGTQLSVL.

The CDR3 DNA sequence: TGTGCCACCATACCGGGGAGTGAGCAGCCCCAGCATTTT. Translated, it gives CATIPGSEQPQHF. The rearrangement links TRBV6-1 to TRBJ1-5; the D is unclear. The V gene's germline CDR1 is MNHNS and CDR2 SASEGT. There are 13 residues in the CDR3. V was shortened by 10 bases and J by 7 bases, with 17 bases between the two germline ends.

The J gene is TRBJ1-5, the V gene TRBV19, with 7 positions matching TRBD1. Germline values: CDR1 LNHDA, CDR2 SQIVND (reference sequence). CDR3 size: 16 residues. The trim removed 4 bases at V and 0 bases at J, leaving 6 bases unmatched. The CDR3 region has the DNA TGTGCCAGTAGTAGGGGAACAGGGGATAGCAATCAGCCCCAGCATTTT. Protein: CASSRGTGDSNQPQHF.

The V call is TRBV27, the J call TRBJ2-2, with D unresolved. The CDR3 contains 13 residues. Germline CDR1 MNHEY, CDR2 SMNVEV (reference sequence). The ends were cut back, 3 bases at V and 7 bases at J, with 9 bases in the middle. The CDR3 coding sequence is TGTGCCAGCAGTTTTTTTTCAGGCGGGGAGCTGTTTTTT. Its protein product is CASSFFSGGELFF.